Each of the 7 T cell receptor beta chains below was sequenced from the same sample in a study of blood T cell repertoires in COVID-19. The table came from immunoSEQ multiplex PCR; TCRdb's copy has only in-frame clones and leaves some out. The table records 150,000 to 250,000 clones, roughly 82% of them present only once. Sequenced sample: PBMCs or T cells enriched from blood (not recorded which). The receptors stem from a man in his forties who had recovered from COVID-19.

The chain is built from TRBV7-8 and TRBJ2-1, with a weak D call TRBD2 (5 bases). Trimming removed 2 bases at V and 5 bases at J, with 16 bases between. CDR1 and CDR2 from the germline V gene are SGHVS and FQNEAQ. The CDR3 length is 16 residues. The CDR3 loop reads CASSLYEGPVHNEQFF. CDR3 DNA: TGTGCCAGCAGCTTATATGAGGGCCCGGTCCACAATGAGCAGTTCTTC.

V and J are TRBV4-1 and TRBJ2-3; 9 bases match TRBD2. Looked up from germline, CDR1 is MGHRA and CDR2 is YSYEKL. V lost 6 bases to trimming and J lost 4 bases; unmatched junction nucleotides: 17. The CDR3 extends over 18 amino acids. CDR3 DNA sequence: TGCGCCAGCAGACATCTGACTAGCGGAGGGTCCTGGGCAGATACGCAGTATTTT. This gives the protein CASRHLTSGGSWADTQYF.

The chain carries TRBV5-1 and TRBJ2-2; tentatively, D is TRBD2 (6 bases). The germline V and J ends were trimmed by 4 bases and 0 bases, with 13 bases remaining between them. Per germline, CDR1 SGHRS and CDR2 YFSETQ. The length of the CDR3 is 16 residues. CDR3 loop: CASSIRGLANTGELFF. In DNA form, the CDR3 reads TGCGCCAGCAGCATTCGGGGACTGGCGAACACCGGGGAGCTGTTTTTT.

This clone was detected ten times or more. The chain recombines TRBV30 with TRBJ2-7; D perhaps matches TRBD1 (6 bases). The V end lost 0 bases, the J end lost 4 bases, and 7 bases lay between the germline ends. Germline CDR1 GTSNPN, CDR2 SVGIG (reference sequence). The CDR3 extends over 12 amino acids. CDR3 sequence: CAWSVQGYEQYV. The CDR3 nucleotides are TGTGCCTGGAGTGTACAGGGTTACGAGCAGTACGTC.

The chain employs TRBV4-3 and TRBJ2-3, with TRBD2 matching over 15 bases. The J segment lost 9 bases and the V segment lost 2 bases, leaving 9 bases of the junction unmatched. The CDR3 is 17 amino acids. Germline assignment: CDR1 LGHNA and CDR2 YSLEER. CDR3 bases: TGCGCCAGCAGCCAAAGTCCGGGACTAGCGGGAGGAATGACGCAGTATTTT. Translated, it gives CASSQSPGLAGGMTQYF.

The chain has TRBV6-5 and TRBJ2-2, with 12 bases matching TRBD2. CDR3 length equals 15 residues. The germline CDR1 and CDR2 sequences are MNHEY and SVGAGI. V was pared by 6 bases and J by 1 base, with 0 bases of the junction left unmatched. For the CDR3, the DNA is TGTGCCAGCAGGACTAGCGGGGGGAACACCGGGGAGCTGTTTTTT. Translated, it gives CASRTSGGNTGELFF.

V is TRBV19 and J is TRBJ1-2; 7 nucleotides line up with TRBD1. The germline V gene encodes CDR1 LNHDA and CDR2 SQIVND (reference sequence). J was trimmed by 0 bases and V by 5 bases; bases with no gene match: 3. The CDR3 is made up of 14 amino acids. The CDR3 sequence is CASSDRVANYGYTF. Written as DNA, the CDR3 is TGTGCCAGTAGTGACAGGGTAGCTAACTATGGCTACACCTTC.